The entry below gives a single TCR beta chain sequence along with its context. The antigen is not known. This entry belongs to a study of cytomegalovirus exposure and HLA in healthy donors. About the study: The 110 or so validation repertoires used a platform that matched the one used for the 550 to 800 first-cohort repertoires, as a later analysis reported.

General observations from the study: There were some public TCRs occurring in many donors, but most TCR sequences were rare. The study labeled 150 to 200 TCR beta chains cytomegalovirus-associated. Diagnosis of cytomegalovirus status made by the classifier reportedly showed high specificity and sensitivity.

The table came from immunoSEQ multiplex PCR; TCRdb's copy has only in-frame clones and leaves some out. The table records 200,000 to 250,000 clones, around 90% of them present only once. V lost 2 bases and J lost 8; bases outside the gene matches: 13. This CDR3 has 16 amino acids. The germline V gene has CDR1 KGHSH and CDR2 LQKENI. The sample comprised PBMCs. The sequence derives from a woman under 30 in good health and CMV-seronegative. The V and J genes are TRBV18 and TRBJ1-2, with TRBD1 matching 8 bases. The CDR3 coding sequence is TGTGCCAGCTCACCAGAGACAGGGGTTTCTGCGGAGGGCTACACCTTC. Protein product: CASSPETGVSAEGYTF.